These 8 T cell receptor beta chains were sequenced from one sample in a study of technical replicates of blood from a few donors. TCRdb's table, derived via immunoSEQ multiplex PCR, lists solely in-frame clones and lacks some. The table has some 80,000 clones, roughly four fifths seen once. Sequences were obtained from PBMCs. Receptors were obtained from a human donor in good health. Some clones in this sample may be carry-over from other donors' samples.

This chain uses TRBV6-5 with TRBJ2-2; weak D call: TRBD2 (6 bases). Germline values: CDR1 MNHEY, CDR2 SVGAGI. This CDR3 is 11 amino acids long. Trimming stripped 7 bases from V and 6 bases from J, with 6 bases between. The CDR3 DNA reads as TGTGCCAGCACGGGGGCCGGGGAGCTGTTTTTT. Protein product: CASTGAGELFF.

This clone was counted ten times or more. At the DNA level, this CDR3 is encoded by other sequences in the same sample as well. This sequence joins TRBV13 and TRBJ1-1; D not certain. CDR3 length: 12 residues. Trimming removed 4 bases at V and 3 bases at J, with 6 bases between. CDR1 is PRHDT and CDR2 is FYEKMQ in the germline V gene (reference sequence). The CDR3 loop reads CASSWQDTEAFF. As DNA, the CDR3 is TGTGCCAGCAGCTGGCAGGACACTGAAGCTTTCTTT.

DNA of the CDR3: TGTGCCAGCTCACCATCGCGCGGGGGAAACACCATATATTTT. It yields the protein CASSPSRGGNTIYF. The genes are TRBV18 and TRBJ1-3; D not certain. Germline values: CDR1 KGHSH, CDR2 LQKENI. The CDR3 consists of 14 residues. The V end was cut by 2 bases, the J end by 4 bases, with 9 bases between.

V usage is TRBV9 and J usage is TRBJ2-3, with 13 bases aligning to TRBD2. Germline assignment: CDR1 SGDLS and CDR2 YYNGEE. J gave up 1 base and V 2 bases, and 4 bases lay outside the gene matches. The CDR3 covers 17 residues. CDR3 protein: CASSVGLAGPGTDTQYF. In DNA form, the CDR3 reads TGTGCCAGCAGCGTGGGACTAGCGGGGCCGGGCACAGATACGCAGTATTTT.

V usage is TRBV7-2 and J usage is TRBJ1-6, with 8 bases lining up with TRBD1. CDR1 and CDR2 (germline): SGHTA, FQGNSA. V trimming: 3 bases; J trimming: 10 bases; junction bases outside the gene matches: 5. This CDR3 is 14 amino acids long. In DNA, the CDR3 is TGTGCCAGCAGCTTTGCAGGGGGCGGATCACCCCTCCACTTT. Translation gives CASSFAGGGSPLHF.

V is TRBV29-1 and J is TRBJ2-7, with 7 bases lining up with TRBD1. From germline, CDR1 is SQVTM and CDR2 ANQGSEA. The ends lost 8 bases at V and 5 bases at J; junction bases unmatched: 6. This CDR3 is built from 11 residues. CDR3 protein: CSQLGGHEQYF. The CDR3 coding sequence is TGCAGCCAGTTAGGGGGCCACGAGCAGTACTTC.

This clone was recorded at least ten times. The chain carries TRBV30 and TRBJ2-6, with a possible D match to TRBD1 (5 bases). Trimming removed 8 bases from V and 0 bases from J, with 14 bases in between. The CDR3 covers 15 residues. The germline V gene encodes CDR1 GTSNPN and CDR2 SVGIG (reference sequence). The CDR3 here is CAPDRSSSGANVLTF. The DNA of the CDR3 is TGTGCCCCTGACAGAAGTAGCTCTGGGGCCAACGTCCTGACTTTC.

The sample holds a few counts of this clone. The rearrangement uses TRBV15 and TRBJ1-2; TRBD1 matches at 8 bases. The trim removed 2 bases at V and 4 bases at J, leaving 9 bases unmatched. CDR1 is LNHNV and CDR2 is YYDKDF in the germline V gene (reference sequence). The CDR3 is 16 residues long. The CDR3 is CATSRSDRGPIYGYTF. CDR3 bases: TGTGCCACCAGCAGATCCGACAGGGGCCCTATCTATGGCTACACCTTC.